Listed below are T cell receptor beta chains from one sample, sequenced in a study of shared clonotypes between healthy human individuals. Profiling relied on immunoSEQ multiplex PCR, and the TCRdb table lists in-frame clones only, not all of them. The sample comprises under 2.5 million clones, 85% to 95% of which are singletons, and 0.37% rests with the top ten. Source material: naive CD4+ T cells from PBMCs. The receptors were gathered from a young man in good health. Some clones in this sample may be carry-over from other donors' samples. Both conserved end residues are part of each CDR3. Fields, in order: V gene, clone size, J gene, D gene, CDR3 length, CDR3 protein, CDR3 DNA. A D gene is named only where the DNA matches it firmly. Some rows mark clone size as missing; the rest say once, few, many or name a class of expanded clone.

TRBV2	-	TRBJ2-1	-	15	CASSPGGLGSNEQFF	TGTGCCAGCAGTCCGGGGGGCCTAGGGTCCAATGAGCAGTTCTTC
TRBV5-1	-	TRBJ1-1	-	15	CASSPTGTMNTEAFF	TGCGCCAGCAGCCCAACCGGGACAATGAACACTGAAGCTTTCTTT
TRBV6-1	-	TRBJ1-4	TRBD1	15	CASSSIGQGFEKLFF	TGTGCCAGCAGTTCAATAGGACAGGGCTTTGAAAAACTGTTTTTT
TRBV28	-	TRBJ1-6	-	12	CASSLPGSPLHF	TGTGCCAGCAGTTTGCCGGGTTCACCCCTCCACTTT
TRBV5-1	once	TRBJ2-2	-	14	CASQAEGWTGELFF	TGCGCCAGCCAGGCGGAGGGGTGGACCGGGGAGCTGTTTTTT
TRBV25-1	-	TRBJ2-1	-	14	CASSGTGSSNEQFF	TGTGCCAGCAGTGGGACCGGTAGTTCCAATGAGCAGTTCTTC
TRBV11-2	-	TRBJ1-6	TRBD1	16	CASSLVRGTANSPLHF	TGTGCCAGCAGCTTAGTAAGGGGGACAGCAAATTCACCCCTCCACTTT
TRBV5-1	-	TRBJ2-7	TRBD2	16	CASSLTSGRNLYEQYF	TGCGCCAGCAGCTTGACTAGCGGGAGAAACCTCTACGAGCAGTACTTC
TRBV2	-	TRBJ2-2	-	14	CASSVFDTTGELFF	TGTGCCAGCAGTGTCTTTGACACCACCGGGGAGCTGTTTTTT
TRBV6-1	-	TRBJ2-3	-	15	CASSAGLPSTDTQYF	TGTGCCAGCAGTGCGGGACTTCCTAGCACAGATACGCAGTATTTT
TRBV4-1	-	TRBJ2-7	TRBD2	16	CASSRMIAGFTYEQYF	TGCGCCAGCAGCCGCATGATAGCGGGATTCACCTACGAGCAGTACTTC
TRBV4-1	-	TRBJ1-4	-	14	CASSPVATNEKLFF	TGCGCCAGCAGCCCAGTCGCAACTAATGAAAAACTGTTTTTT
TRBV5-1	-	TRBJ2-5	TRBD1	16	CASSLSRGQGKETQYF	TGCGCCAGCAGCTTGAGCAGGGGGCAGGGGAAGGAGACCCAGTACTTC
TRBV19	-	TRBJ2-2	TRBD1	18	CASSTYLPGQGRDGELFF	TGTGCCAGTAGTACATACCTACCAGGACAGGGGCGTGACGGGGAGCTGTTTTTT
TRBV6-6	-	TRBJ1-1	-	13	CASSYPKGTEAFF	TGTGCCAGCAGTTACCCAAAGGGAACTGAAGCTTTCTTT
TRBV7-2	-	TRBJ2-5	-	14	CASSLEFGTETQYF	TGTGCCAGCAGCTTAGAATTTGGCACAGAGACCCAGTACTTC
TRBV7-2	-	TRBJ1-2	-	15	CASLSLWTAGYGYTF	TGTGCCAGCTTAAGCTTATGGACAGCAGGTTATGGCTACACCTTC
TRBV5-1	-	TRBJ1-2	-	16	CASSFGREQPLGGYTF	TGCGCCAGCAGCTTTGGTCGCGAACAGCCCTTGGGGGGCTACACCTTC
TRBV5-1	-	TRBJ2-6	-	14	CASSSGDGANVLTF	TGCGCCAGCAGCTCGGGGGACGGGGCCAACGTCCTGACTTTC
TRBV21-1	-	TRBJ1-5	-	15	CASSRRGRGNQPQHF	TGTGCCAGCAGCCGACGGGGCAGGGGGAATCAGCCCCAGCATTTT
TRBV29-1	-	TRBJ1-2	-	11	CSVHGGYGYTF	TGCAGCGTTCACGGAGGCTATGGCTACACCTTC
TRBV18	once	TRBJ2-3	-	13	CASSPEREDTQYF	TGTGCCAGCTCACCGGAGAGGGAAGATACGCAGTATTTT
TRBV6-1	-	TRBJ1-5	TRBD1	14	CASSRSDRDQPQHF	TGTGCCAGCAGTCGATCCGACAGGGATCAGCCCCAGCATTTT
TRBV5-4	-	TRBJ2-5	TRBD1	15	CASSYTGGSQETQYF	TGTGCCAGCAGCTACACAGGGGGCTCCCAAGAGACCCAGTACTTC
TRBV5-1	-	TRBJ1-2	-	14	CASSFEGVGYGYTF	TGCGCCAGCAGCTTTGAGGGAGTCGGCTATGGCTACACCTTC
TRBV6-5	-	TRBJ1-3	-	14	CASRLNRAGNTIYF	TGTGCCAGCAGGCTAAACAGGGCTGGAAACACCATATATTTT